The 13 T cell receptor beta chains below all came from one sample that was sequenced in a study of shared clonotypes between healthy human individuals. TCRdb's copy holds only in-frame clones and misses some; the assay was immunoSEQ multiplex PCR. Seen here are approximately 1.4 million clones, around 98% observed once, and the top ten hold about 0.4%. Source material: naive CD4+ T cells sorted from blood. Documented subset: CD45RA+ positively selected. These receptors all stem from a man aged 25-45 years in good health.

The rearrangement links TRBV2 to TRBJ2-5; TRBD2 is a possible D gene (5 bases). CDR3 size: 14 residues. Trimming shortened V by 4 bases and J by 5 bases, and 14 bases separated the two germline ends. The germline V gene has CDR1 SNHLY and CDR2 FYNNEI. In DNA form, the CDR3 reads TGTGCCAGCAGTGTATTCTTGGAGGTGGAGACCCAGTACTTC. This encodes CASSVFLEVETQYF.

Written as DNA, the CDR3 is TGCAGCACCCTTACAGCGACCTTTAGCACAGATACGCAGTATTTT. Translated, it gives CSTLTATFSTDTQYF. This rearrangement joins TRBV29-1 to TRBJ2-3, with D unresolved. The CDR3 is 15 residues long. The V and J ends lost 8 bases and 0 bases respectively, with 18 bases between them. In germline, CDR1 is SQVTM, CDR2 ANQGSEA.

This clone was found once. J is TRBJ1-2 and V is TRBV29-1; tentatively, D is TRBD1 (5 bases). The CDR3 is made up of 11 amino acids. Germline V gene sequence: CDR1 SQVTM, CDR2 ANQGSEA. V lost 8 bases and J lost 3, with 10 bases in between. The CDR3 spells CSLGGHYGYTF. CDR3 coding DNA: TGCAGCCTGGGGGGTCACTATGGCTACACCTTC.

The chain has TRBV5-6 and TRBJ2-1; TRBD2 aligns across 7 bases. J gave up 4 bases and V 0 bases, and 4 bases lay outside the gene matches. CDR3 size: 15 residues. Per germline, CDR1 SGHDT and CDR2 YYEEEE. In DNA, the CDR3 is TGTGCCAGCAGCTTGGTGCGGGAGATATACAATGAGCAGTTCTTC. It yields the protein CASSLVREIYNEQFF.

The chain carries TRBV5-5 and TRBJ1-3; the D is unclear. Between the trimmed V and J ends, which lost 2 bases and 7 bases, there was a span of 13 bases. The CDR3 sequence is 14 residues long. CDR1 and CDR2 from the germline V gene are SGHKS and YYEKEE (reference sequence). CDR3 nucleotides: TGTGCCAGCAGCTTTGCCCAAAGGGCGAACACCATATATTTT. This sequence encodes CASSFAQRANTIYF.

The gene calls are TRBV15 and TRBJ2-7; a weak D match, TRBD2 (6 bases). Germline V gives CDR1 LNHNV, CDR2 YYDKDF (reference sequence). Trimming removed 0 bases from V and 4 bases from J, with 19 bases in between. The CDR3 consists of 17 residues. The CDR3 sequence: CATSRDLGSSGVYEQYF. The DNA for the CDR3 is TGTGCCACCAGCAGAGATCTTGGGAGTTCGGGGGTTTACGAGCAGTACTTC.

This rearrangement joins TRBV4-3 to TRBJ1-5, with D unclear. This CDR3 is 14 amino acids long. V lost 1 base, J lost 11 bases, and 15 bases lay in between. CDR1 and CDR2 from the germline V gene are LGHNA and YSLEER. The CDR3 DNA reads TGCGCCAGCAGCCAAGTAAAATCATCGGGAGCCCAGCATTTT. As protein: CASSQVKSSGAQHF.

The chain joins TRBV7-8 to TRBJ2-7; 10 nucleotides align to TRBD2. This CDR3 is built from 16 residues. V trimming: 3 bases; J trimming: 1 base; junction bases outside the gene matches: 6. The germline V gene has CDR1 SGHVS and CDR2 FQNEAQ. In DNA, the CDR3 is TGTGCCAGCAGCTTTGACCGTAGCGGGAGGTCCTACGAGCAGTACTTC. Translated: CASSFDRSGRSYEQYF. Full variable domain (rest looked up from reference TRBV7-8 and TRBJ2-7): GAGVSQSPRYKVAKRGQDVALRCDPISGHVSLFWYQQALGQGPEFLTYFQNEAQLDKSGLPSDRFFAERPEGSVSTLKIQRTQQEDSAVYLCASSFDRSGRSYEQYFGPGTRLTVT.

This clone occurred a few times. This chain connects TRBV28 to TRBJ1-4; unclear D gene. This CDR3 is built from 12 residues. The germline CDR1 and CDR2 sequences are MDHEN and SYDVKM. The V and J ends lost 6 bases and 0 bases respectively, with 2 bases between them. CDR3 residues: CASRTTNEKLFF. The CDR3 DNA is TGTGCCAGCAGAACAACTAATGAAAAACTGTTTTTT.

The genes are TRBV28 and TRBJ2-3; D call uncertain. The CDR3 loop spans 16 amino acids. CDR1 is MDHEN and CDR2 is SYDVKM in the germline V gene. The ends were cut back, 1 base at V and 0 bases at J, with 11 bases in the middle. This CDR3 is CASSLLPATSTDTQYF. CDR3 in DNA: TGTGCCAGCAGTTTATTGCCAGCGACTAGCACAGATACGCAGTATTTT.

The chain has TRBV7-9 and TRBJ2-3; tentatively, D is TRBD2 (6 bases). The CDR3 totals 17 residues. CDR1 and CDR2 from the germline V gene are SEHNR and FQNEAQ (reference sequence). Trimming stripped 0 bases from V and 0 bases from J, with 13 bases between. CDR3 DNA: TGTGCCAGCAGCTTAGCCTGGAGGGACCCAAGCACAGATACGCAGTATTTT. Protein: CASSLAWRDPSTDTQYF.

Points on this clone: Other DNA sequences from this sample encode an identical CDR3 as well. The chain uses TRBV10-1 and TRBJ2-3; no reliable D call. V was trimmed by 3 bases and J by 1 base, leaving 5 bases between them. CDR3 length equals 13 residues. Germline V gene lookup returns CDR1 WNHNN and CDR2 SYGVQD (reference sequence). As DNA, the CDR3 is TGCGCCAGCAGTGATTCCCGCACAGATACGCAGTATTTT. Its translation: CASSDSRTDTQYF.

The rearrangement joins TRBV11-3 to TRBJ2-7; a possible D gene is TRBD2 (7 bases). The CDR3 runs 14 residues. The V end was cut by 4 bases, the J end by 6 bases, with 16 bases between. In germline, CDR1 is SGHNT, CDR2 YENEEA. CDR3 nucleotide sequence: TGTGCCAGCAGCTCAGGGGCGGGGGACCCCGAGCAGTACTTC. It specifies CASSSGAGDPEQYF.